This TCR beta chain is drawn from a study of vaccination effects on CD4 cells after COVID-19. Study background: Subjects were given two BNT162b2 or mRNA-1273 vaccine doses.

Libraries were prepared by immunoSEQ multiplex PCR; TCRdb keeps only in-frame clonotypes and omits some of them. The sample consists of around 28,000 clones, 69% of them appearing once. V was shortened by 7 bases and J by 5 bases, with 8 bases between the two germline ends. Per the germline V gene, CDR1 is SQVTM and CDR2 is ANQGSEA. The CDR3 is made up of 10 amino acids. About this clone: As yet, its antigen is unknown.

The study's findings and limits: The study dataset contains few convalescent patients and includes no early post-infection timepoints.

Using viral peptide pools, the ViraFEST assay grew out antigen-specific CD4+ T cells prior to sequencing. The culture ran for 10 days, and then CD4+ T cells were isolated. By PCR, the person was confirmed to have had SARS-CoV-2 infection between March and December 2020. IL-2 medium was substituted for half the medium on days 3 and 7. The chain links TRBV29-1 to TRBJ1-1; D is uncertain. The specimen comprised CD4+ T cells from PBMCs cultured with SARS-CoV-2 spike peptides, sampled before COVID-19 vaccination. The receptor comes from a human donor who had a prior SARS-CoV-2 infection. The CDR3 DNA follows: TGCAGCGACGTAAAGACTGAAGCTTTCTTT. As protein: CSDVKTEAFF.